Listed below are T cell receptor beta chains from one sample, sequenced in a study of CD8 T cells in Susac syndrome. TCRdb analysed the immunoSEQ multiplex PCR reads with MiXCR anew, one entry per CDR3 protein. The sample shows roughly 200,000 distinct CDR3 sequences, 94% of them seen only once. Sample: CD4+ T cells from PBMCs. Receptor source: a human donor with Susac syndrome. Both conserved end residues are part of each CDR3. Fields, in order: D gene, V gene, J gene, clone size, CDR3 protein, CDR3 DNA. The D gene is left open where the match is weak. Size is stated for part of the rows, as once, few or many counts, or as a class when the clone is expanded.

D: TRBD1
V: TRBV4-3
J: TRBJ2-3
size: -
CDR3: CASSQASGRGRDTQYF
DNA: TGCGCCAGCAGCCAAGCTTCAGGCAGGGGGAGAGATACGCAGTATTTT

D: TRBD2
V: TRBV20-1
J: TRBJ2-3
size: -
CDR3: CSAEAGGRTDTQYF
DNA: TGCAGTGCTGAGGCGGGGGGGCGGACAGATACGCAGTATTTT

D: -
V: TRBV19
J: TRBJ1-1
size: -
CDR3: CASSTPSGEGGTEAFF
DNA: TGTGCCAGTAGTACCCCCAGTGGGGAAGGAGGCACTGAAGCTTTCTTT

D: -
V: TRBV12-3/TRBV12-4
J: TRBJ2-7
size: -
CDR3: CASSSSWIYHYEQYF
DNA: TGTGCCAGCAGTTCCTCTTGGATCTACCACTACGAGCAGTACTTC

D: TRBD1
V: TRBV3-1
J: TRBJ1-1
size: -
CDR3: CASSQDRGLTEAFF
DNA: TGTGCCAGCAGCCAGGACAGGGGGCTGACTGAAGCTTTCTTT

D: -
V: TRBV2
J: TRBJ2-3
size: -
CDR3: CASSVEVSDTQYF
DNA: TGTGCCAGCTCAGTTGAGGTTTCAGATACGCAGTATTTT

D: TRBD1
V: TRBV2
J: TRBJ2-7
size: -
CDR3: CASSGQGASSYEQYF
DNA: TGTGCCAGCAGTGGACAGGGGGCCTCCTCCTACGAGCAGTACTTC

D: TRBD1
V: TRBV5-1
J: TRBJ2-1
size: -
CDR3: CASSMGQGNNEQFF
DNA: TGCGCCAGCAGCATGGGACAGGGCAACAATGAGCAGTTCTTC

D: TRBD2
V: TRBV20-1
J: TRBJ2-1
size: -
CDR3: CSARDRRLAAYNEQFF
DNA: TGCAGTGCTAGAGATCGGCGGCTAGCGGCATACAATGAGCAGTTCTTC

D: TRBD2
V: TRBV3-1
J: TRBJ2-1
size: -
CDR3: CASSQGGGTSGEQFF
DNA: TGTGCCAGCAGCCAAGGTGGAGGGACTAGCGGTGAGCAGTTCTTC

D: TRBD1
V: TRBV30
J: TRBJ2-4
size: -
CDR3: CAWRPSGTGGAWIQYF
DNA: TGTGCCTGGAGACCGAGCGGGACAGGGGGCGCCTGGATTCAGTACTTC

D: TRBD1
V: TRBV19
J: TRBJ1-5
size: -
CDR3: CASSTRDRGTNQPQHF
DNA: TGTGCCAGTAGTACGCGGGACAGGGGCACCAATCAGCCCCAGCATTTT

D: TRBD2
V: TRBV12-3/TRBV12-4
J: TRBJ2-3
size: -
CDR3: CASSSGGPDTQYF
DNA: TGTGCCAGCAGCAGCGGGGGGCCCGATACGCAGTATTTT

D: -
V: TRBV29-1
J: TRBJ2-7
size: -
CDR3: CSVEDRTTSCEQYF
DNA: TGCAGCGTTGAAGATCGGACTACAAGCTGCGAGCAGTACTTC

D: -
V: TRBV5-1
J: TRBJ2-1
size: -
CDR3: CASSPGTYNEQFF
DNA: TGCGCCAGCAGCCCCGGGACATACAATGAGCAGTTCTTC

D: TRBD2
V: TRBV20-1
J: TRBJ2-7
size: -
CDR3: CSALGLAGAYEQYF
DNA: TGCAGTGCGTTGGGACTAGCGGGGGCCTACGAGCAGTACTTC

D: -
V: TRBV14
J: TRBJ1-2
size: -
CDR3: CASSQVPGLGYGYTF
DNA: TGTGCCAGCAGCCAAGTTCCAGGCCTCGGGTATGGCTACACCTTC

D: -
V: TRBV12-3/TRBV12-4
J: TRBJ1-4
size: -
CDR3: CASSPGRANEKLFF
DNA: TGTGCCAGCAGCCCGGGACGGGCAAATGAAAAACTGTTTTTT

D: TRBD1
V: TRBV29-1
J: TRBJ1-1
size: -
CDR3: CSAGPPGQGNTEAFF
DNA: TGCAGCGCCGGGCCGCCGGGACAGGGGAACACTGAAGCTTTCTTT

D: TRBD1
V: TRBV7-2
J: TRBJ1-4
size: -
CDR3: CASSLGPGTVSEKLFF
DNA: TGTGCCAGCAGCTTAGGACCCGGGACAGTGAGTGAAAAACTGTTTTTT

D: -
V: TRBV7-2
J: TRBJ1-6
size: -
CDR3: CASSLRPAQGGNSPLHF
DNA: TGTGCCAGCAGCTTACGACCCGCACAGGGAGGCAATTCACCCCTCCACTTT

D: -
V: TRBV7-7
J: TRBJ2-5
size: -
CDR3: CASSLTSGTQETQYF
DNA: TGTGCTAGCAGCTTAACCTCCGGGACCCAAGAGACCCAGTACTTC

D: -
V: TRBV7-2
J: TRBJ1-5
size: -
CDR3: CASSQGPNQPQHF
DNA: TGTGCCAGCAGCCAAGGTCCCAATCAGCCCCAGCATTTT

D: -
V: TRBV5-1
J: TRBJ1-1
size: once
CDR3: CASSFNRDAREAFF
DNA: TGCGCCAGCAGCTTCAACCGGGACGCTCGTGAAGCTTTCTTT

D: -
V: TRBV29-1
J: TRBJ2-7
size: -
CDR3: CSVADSPAQYF
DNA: TGCAGCGTGGCCGACAGTCCGGCGCAGTACTTC

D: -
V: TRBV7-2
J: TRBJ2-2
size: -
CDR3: CASSFRASYTGELFF
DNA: TGTGCCAGCAGCTTTAGGGCCTCCTACACCGGGGAGCTGTTTTTT

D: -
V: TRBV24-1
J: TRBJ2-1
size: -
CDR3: CATSDGTLEGNEQFF
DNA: TGTGCCACCAGTGATGGGACTCTCGAAGGCAATGAGCAGTTCTTC

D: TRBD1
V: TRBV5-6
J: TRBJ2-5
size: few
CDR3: CASSLDRGRETQYF
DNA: TGTGCCAGCAGCTTGGACAGGGGTCGAGAGACCCAGTACTTC

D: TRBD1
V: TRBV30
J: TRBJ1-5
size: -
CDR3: CAWSQGDGYQPQHF
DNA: TGTGCCTGGTCTCAGGGGGACGGTTATCAGCCCCAGCATTTT

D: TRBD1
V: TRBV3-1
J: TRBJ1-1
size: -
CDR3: CASSLLGTERTEAFF
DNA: TGTGCCAGCAGCCTCTTAGGGACAGAGCGGACTGAAGCTTTCTTT

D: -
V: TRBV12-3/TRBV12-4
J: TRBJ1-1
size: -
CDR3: CASSSGQNTEAFF
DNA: TGTGCCAGCAGCTCCGGCCAGAACACTGAAGCTTTCTTT

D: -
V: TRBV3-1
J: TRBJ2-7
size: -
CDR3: CASSQDPGALSYEQYF
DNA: TGTGCCAGCAGCCAAGACCCCGGGGCACTCTCCTACGAGCAGTACTTC

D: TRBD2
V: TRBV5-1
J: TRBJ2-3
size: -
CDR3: CASSSGRLWTSGAVSTDTQYF
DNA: TGCGCCAGCAGCTCGGGGCGTTTGTGGACTAGCGGGGCCGTTAGCACAGATACGCAGTATTTT

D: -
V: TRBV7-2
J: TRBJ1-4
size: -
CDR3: CASSFRSGDEKLFF
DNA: TGTGCCAGCAGCTTTAGAAGTGGGGATGAAAAACTGTTTTTT

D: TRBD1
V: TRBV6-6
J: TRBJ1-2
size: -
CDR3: CASSLGQGNGGYTF
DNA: TGTGCCAGCAGTCTGGGACAGGGAAACGGTGGCTACACCTTC

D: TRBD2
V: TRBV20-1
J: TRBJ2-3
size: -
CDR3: CSASFSGEADTQYF
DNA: TGCAGTGCCTCCTTTAGCGGGGAAGCAGATACGCAGTATTTT

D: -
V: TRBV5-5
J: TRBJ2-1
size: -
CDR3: CASSPGLTSYNEQFF
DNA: TGTGCCAGCAGCCCCGGACTGACATCCTACAATGAGCAGTTCTTC

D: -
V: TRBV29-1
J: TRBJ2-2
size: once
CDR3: CSGDISNTGELFF
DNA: TGCAGCGGGGACATATCGAACACCGGGGAGCTGTTTTTT

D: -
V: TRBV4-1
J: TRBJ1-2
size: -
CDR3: CASSQEAGRTSGYTF
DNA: TGCGCCAGCAGCCAAGAGGCAGGGAGGACGAGCGGCTACACCTTC

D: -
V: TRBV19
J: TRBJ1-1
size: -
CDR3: CASSMGKGRTEAFF
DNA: TGTGCCAGTAGTATGGGCAAAGGTCGCACTGAAGCTTTCTTT

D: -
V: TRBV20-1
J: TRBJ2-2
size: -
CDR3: CSASHSGTGELFF
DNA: TGCAGTGCTAGCCACTCAGGGACCGGGGAGCTGTTTTTT

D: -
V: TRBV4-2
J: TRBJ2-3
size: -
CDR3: CASSQGDTWGTQYF
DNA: TGTGCCAGCAGCCAGGGGGACACCTGGGGTACGCAGTATTTT

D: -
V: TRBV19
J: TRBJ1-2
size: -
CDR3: CASRGDPDTSYGYTF
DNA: TGTGCCAGTAGGGGGGACCCTGACACCTCCTATGGCTACACCTTC

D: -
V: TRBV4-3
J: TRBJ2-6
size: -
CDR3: CASSHPPVSSGANVLTF
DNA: TGCGCCAGCAGCCATCCCCCCGTGTCTTCTGGGGCCAACGTCCTGACTTTC

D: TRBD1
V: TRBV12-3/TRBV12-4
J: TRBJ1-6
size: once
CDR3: CASRDRGSPLHF
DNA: TGTGCCAGCAGGGACAGGGGTTCACCCCTCCACTTT

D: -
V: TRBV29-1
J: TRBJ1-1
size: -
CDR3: CSGKTVMNTEAFF
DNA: TGCAGCGGGAAGACGGTCATGAACACTGAAGCTTTCTTT

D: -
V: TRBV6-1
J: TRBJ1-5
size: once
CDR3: CASSSRWSQPQHF
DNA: TGTGCCAGCAGTTCTCGGTGGTCTCAGCCCCAGCATTTT

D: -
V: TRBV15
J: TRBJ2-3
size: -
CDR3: CATSRDLVDTQYF
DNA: TGTGCCACCAGCAGAGATCTGGTAGATACGCAGTATTTT